This entry describes one T cell receptor (beta chain). This CDR3 comprises 12 residues. Germline CDR1 is SGHVS and CDR2 is FQNEAQ. This sample was taken from a study of CXCR3-negative and CXCR3-positive naive CD8 T cells. TRB cDNA libraries were made by UMI-labeled 5' RACE. TCRdb derives one entry per CDR3 protein from the 5' RACE reads, leaving out DNA. The ten most abundant clones cover about 1.6% of a sample with tens of thousands of distinct CDR3 sequences. The sequence was collected from a human donor in good health. Some clones in this sample may be carry-over from other donors' samples. The gene calls are TRBV7-8 and TRBJ2-7; the D call from TCRdb, TRBD2, cannot be confirmed without DNA. Material: naive CXCR3- CD8+ T cells from blood. Subset denoted: CD45RO-CCR7+CD27+CD95- naive CD8+ T cells lacking CXCR3 (TNR3-). The CDR3 sequence: CASWARPYEQYF.